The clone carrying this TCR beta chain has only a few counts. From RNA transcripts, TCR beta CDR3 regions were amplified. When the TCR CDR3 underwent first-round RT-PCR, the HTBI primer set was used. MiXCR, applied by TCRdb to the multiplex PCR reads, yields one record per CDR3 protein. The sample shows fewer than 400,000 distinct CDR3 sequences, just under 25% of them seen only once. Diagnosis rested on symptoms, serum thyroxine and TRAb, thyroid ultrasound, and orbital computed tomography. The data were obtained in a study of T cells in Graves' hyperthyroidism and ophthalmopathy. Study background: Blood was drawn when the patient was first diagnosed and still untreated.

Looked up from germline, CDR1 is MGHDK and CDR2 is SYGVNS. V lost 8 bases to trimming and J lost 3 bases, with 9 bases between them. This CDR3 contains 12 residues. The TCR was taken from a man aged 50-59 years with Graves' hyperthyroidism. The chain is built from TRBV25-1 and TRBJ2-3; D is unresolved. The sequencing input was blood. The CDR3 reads CASVDKTDTQYF. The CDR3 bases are TGTGCCAGCGTCGACAAAACAGATACGCAGTATTTT.